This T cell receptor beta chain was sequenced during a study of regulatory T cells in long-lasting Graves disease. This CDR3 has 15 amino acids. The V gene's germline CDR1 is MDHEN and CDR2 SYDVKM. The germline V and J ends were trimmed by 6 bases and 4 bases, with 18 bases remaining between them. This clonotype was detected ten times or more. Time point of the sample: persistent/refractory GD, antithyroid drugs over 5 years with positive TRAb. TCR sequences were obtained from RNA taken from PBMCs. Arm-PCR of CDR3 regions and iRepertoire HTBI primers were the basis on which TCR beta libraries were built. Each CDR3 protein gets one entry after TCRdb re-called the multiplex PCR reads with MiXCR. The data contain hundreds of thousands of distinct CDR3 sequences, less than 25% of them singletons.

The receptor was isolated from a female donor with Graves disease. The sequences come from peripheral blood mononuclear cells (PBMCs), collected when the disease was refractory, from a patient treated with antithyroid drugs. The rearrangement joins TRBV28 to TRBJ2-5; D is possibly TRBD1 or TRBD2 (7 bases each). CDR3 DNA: TGTGCCAGCAGGCCAGGGGGAGGGACTGGAGAGACCCAGTACTTC. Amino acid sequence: CASRPGGGTGETQYF.